These 10 T cell receptor beta chains came from one sample sequenced in a study of blood T cell repertoires in COVID-19. Measured with immunoSEQ multiplex PCR; TCRdb has only the in-frame clones, and not every one. The sample lists 240,000 or so clones, about 80% occurring once. Input material: peripheral blood. The receptors originated from a woman older than 75 with acute or convalescent COVID-19.

The chain is built from TRBV30 and TRBJ1-6; the match to TRBD1 covers 7 bases. There are 11 residues in the CDR3. V shed 1 base and J 14 bases; nucleotides not matched to a gene: 2. Looked up from germline, CDR1 is GTSNPN and CDR2 is SVGIG (reference sequence). The CDR3 DNA is TGTGCCTGGAGTGACAGGGGAGCCCTCCACTTT. This sequence encodes CAWSDRGALHF.

The chain employs TRBV7-2 and TRBJ2-1; 7 bases are a match to TRBD1. Trimming removed 2 bases from V and 7 bases from J; junction bases left unmatched: 8. Germline values: CDR1 SGHTA, CDR2 FQGNSA. CDR3 size: 15 residues. This CDR3 reads CASSLTETGTNEQFF. The CDR3 DNA is TGTGCCAGCAGCTTAACAGAGACAGGGACAAATGAGCAGTTCTTC. The whole variable domain, remainder taken from reference TRBV7-2 and TRBJ2-1, is GAGVSQSPSNKVTEKGKDVELRCDPISGHTALYWYRQSLGQGLEFLIYFQGNSAPDKSGLPSDRFSAERTGGSVSTLTIQRTQQEDSAVYLCASSLTETGTNEQFFGPGTRLTVL.

The rearrangement links TRBV20-1 to TRBJ1-1; TRBD1 agrees at 7 bases. This CDR3 comprises 11 residues. Germline V gene sequence: CDR1 DFQATT, CDR2 SNEGSKA (reference sequence). The CDR3 DNA follows: TGCAGCAAGGGGGCGGACACTGAAGCTTTCTTT. This encodes CSKGADTEAFF.

J is TRBJ1-5 and V is TRBV6-6; D is possibly TRBD1 (6 bases). Germline loops: CDR1 MNHNY, CDR2 SVGAGI (reference sequence). The CDR3 has 15 residues. With 3 bases removed from V and 7 bases from J, the gap between germline ends came to 16 bases. The CDR3 coding sequence is TGTGCCAGCAGTTATCCACAGGAGAGGGGGCAGCCCCAGCATTTT. As protein: CASSYPQERGQPQHF.

In nucleotides, the CDR3 is TGTGCCAGCTCACCACAAGCAGGGAACAATCAGCCCCAGCATTTT. Translating gives CASSPQAGNNQPQHF. This chain joins TRBV18 and TRBJ1-5; the D gene is possibly TRBD1 (5 bases). V gave up 1 base and J gave up 3 bases, with 10 bases separating them. The CDR3 length is 15 residues. The germline V gene has CDR1 KGHSH and CDR2 LQKENI.

This sequence joins TRBV24-1 and TRBJ2-3; no clear D. The CDR3 extends over 16 amino acids. Germline CDR1 KGHDR, CDR2 SFDVKD. V was clipped by 0 bases and J by 0 bases, with 9 bases between them. CDR3 protein: CATSDLMAASTDTQYF. The CDR3 DNA reads TGTGCCACCAGTGATTTGATGGCGGCTAGCACAGATACGCAGTATTTT.

The rearrangement uses TRBV19 and TRBJ2-1; 12 nucleotides align to TRBD2. V shed 5 bases and J 9 bases; nucleotides not matched to a gene: 8. The CDR3 is 15 residues long. Germline assignment: CDR1 LNHDA and CDR2 SQIVND (reference sequence). The CDR3 loop reads CASSFLAGGPSEQFF. CDR3 sequence (DNA): TGTGCCAGTAGTTTTCTAGCGGGGGGGCCTAGTGAGCAGTTCTTC.

V and J are TRBV7-6 and TRBJ1-1; perhaps TRBD1 as D (5 bases). This CDR3 region has 15 residues. Trimming removed 5 bases from V and 0 bases from J, with 13 bases in between. From germline, CDR1 is SGHVS and CDR2 FNYEAQ. The chain's CDR3 is CASSPQAGLNTEAFF. As DNA, the CDR3 is TGTGCCAGCAGCCCACAGGCAGGGCTGAACACTGAAGCTTTCTTT.

The chain employs TRBV2 and TRBJ2-7; maybe TRBD2 (5 bases). Germline V gene lookup returns CDR1 SNHLY and CDR2 FYNNEI. The V end was cut by 4 bases, the J end by 6 bases, with 16 bases between. The length of the CDR3 is 14 residues. CDR3 DNA sequence: TGTGCCAGCAGTGTTCTAGCAACACCCTCCGAGCAGTACTTC. Translating gives CASSVLATPSEQYF. The full variable domain, with the rest looked up from reference TRBV2 and TRBJ2-7, is EPEVTQTPSHQVTQMGQEVILRCVPISNHLYFYWYRQILGQKVEFLVSFYNNEISEKSEIFDDQFSVERPDGSNFTLKIRSTKLEDSAMYFCASSVLATPSEQYFGPGTRLTVT.

This clone came up many times. The identical CDR3 is also encoded by other nucleotide sequences in the sample. This chain joins TRBV30 and TRBJ1-2, with D tentatively TRBD1 (5 bases). Germline V gene sequence: CDR1 GTSNPN, CDR2 SVGIG (reference sequence). Trimming shortened V by 0 bases and J by 8 bases, and 13 bases separated the two germline ends. The length of the CDR3 is 13 residues. CDR3 coding DNA: TGTGCCTGGAGTGTAAAGGCCGGGGGAGGCTACACCTTC. Translating it yields CAWSVKAGGGYTF.